This TCR beta chain was obtained from a study of blood T cell repertoires in COVID-19 (dated by TCRdb to about 2020). About the study as a whole: Samples covering the acute and convalescent phases of COVID-19 were provided by collaborators in the United States, Italy and Spain. The material from the prospective study consisted of cDNA or gDNA derived from T cells, B-cell-depleted T cells, or PBMCs. Subjects who had been exposed to COVID-19, were actively infected with it, or had recovered from it provided the deeply sampled blood TCRbeta repertoires that made up the dataset. The repertoires were released in a freely available public database meant as a resource for research on the immune response to SARS-CoV-2. The samples were drawn from the first 160 participants of the ongoing ImmuneRACE study and from about 1,200 subjects provided by 6 global collaborators. Sample metadata almost always included a de-identified subject ID, COVID-19 status, age in years and sex. Where available, HLA class I and class II types were obtained from metadata supplied by the sample provider rather than from assay-based typing.

Sequences WNHNN (CDR1) and SYGVQD (CDR2) are obtained from the germline V gene (reference sequence). Trimming at the junction amounts to 9 bases on V and 3 bases on J, and the germline ends lie 17 bases apart. The CDR3 sequence holds 14 residues, the cysteine and phenylalanine included. Of all the DNA, just the CDR3 is kept, 42 bases in frame from base 1. Collaborating institutions collected whole blood in K2EDTA tubes following their own protocols. For TCRbeta analysis, collaborators shipped samples as frozen whole blood, isolated PBMCs, or DNA extracted from either of those sample types. Findings and caveats that apply to the study as a whole: The quantity of clinical and demographic metadata differed by source and by participant and was supplied without curation.

About this clone: There is no known antigen for this receptor. Qualities for individual bases were not recorded, and no much larger clone is one base off.

The immunoSEQ Assay, a bias-controlled multiplex PCR, was used to amplify TCRbeta CDR3 regions from genomic DNA. The paper's data handling went like this. The number of nucleated cells in each sample was estimated from the amplification of reference gene primers within the assay. To quantify the absolute abundance of each unique TCRbeta CDR3 rearrangement, sequence reads were collapsed and filtered. Productive Simpson clonality was computed per sample as the square root of Simpson's diversity index over productive rearrangements. TCRdb stores this immuneACCESS table with in-frame sequences only. Part of the clones is absent; in the studies checked, under half of the shortfall reflects unresolved V genes, and no reason is known for the rest. From that table come the V and J calls and clone size; the DNA was used to work out D and trimming. Here the sample has about 89,000 clones; 70% to 80% occur a single time. The ten most abundant clones make up under 50% of the sample.

The chain is assembled from TRBV10-1 and TRBJ1-1, with the D gene not clear enough to name. Sample: peripheral blood. The TCR sequence derives from a human donor in a cohort sampled during active COVID-19. The CDR3 region has the sequence CASKYPGEDTEAFF. The nucleotide sequence is TGCGCCAGTAAGTACCCCGGGGAGGACACTGAAGCTTTCTTT.